Included here is one TCR beta chain sequence, with context. The target antigen is unknown. A much more abundant neighbour one base away suggests this may be a read error. On sorted subsets, replicate PCRs used roughly 190 ng DNA, or approximately 33,000 T cell genomes. The data were produced by immunoSEQ multiplex PCR, yet TCRdb's version contains in-frame clones alone and is incomplete. The top ten hold 11% of the sample, which has some 200,000 clones, 65% seen once. This sample is drawn from a study of shared clonotypes between healthy human individuals. Study-level results: Sharing across several donors was seen in roughly 5.2% of naive CD4 clonotypes.

The CDR3 spans 15 residues. Germline assignment: CDR1 MNHNY and CDR2 SVGAGI (reference sequence). This chain connects TRBV6-6 to TRBJ1-2, with TRBD1 as a possible D gene (6 bases). The TCR was taken from a man between 25 and 39 years old in good health. The source material was memory CD4+ T cells sorted from blood. Sample subset: CD45RA-negative fraction. As DNA, the CDR3 is TGTGTCAGCAGTCAAGGGATAAGGGGGAACTATGGCTACACCTTC. Residues: CVSSQGIRGNYGYTF.